Listed below are T cell receptor beta chains from one sample, sequenced in a study of glioma-infiltrating T cells. Each CDR3 protein is one row after TCRdb ran MiXCR on the multiplex PCR reads. Here the sample spans over 100,000 distinct CDR3 sequences, around 25% being singletons. Sequencing was carried out using glioma tissue, nonneoplastic brain tissue, or PBMCs (not recorded which). The receptor set was obtained from a human donor with low-grade glioma or glioblastoma, undergoing nonglioma brain surgery, or in good health (not recorded which). CDR3s include the opening cysteine and the closing phenylalanine or tryptophan. Each record gives: J gene, V gene, clone size, D gene, CDR3 DNA, CDR3 protein. The D gene is left open where the match is weak. Some rows mark clone size as missing; the rest say once, few, many or name a class of expanded clone.

j_call: TRBJ1-2; v_call: TRBV4-3; clone_size: many; d_call: NA; cdr3_nt: TGCGCCAGCAGCCAAGATGTGGGACGGACTAACTATGGCTACACCTTC; cdr3_aa: CASSQDVGRTNYGYTF
j_call: TRBJ1-2; v_call: TRBV20-1; clone_size: many; d_call: NA; cdr3_nt: TGCAGTGCTTCAGTTGGACGGCCCGGTGGCTACACCTTC; cdr3_aa: CSASVGRPGGYTF
j_call: TRBJ1-1; v_call: TRBV2; clone_size: many; d_call: NA; cdr3_nt: TGTGCCAGCAGTGAAGAGGGTAGCACTGAAGCTTTCTTT; cdr3_aa: CASSEEGSTEAFF
j_call: TRBJ2-7; v_call: TRBV28; clone_size: many; d_call: NA; cdr3_nt: TGTGCCAGCAGCACCGCGGGGGCCCGTTCCTACGAGCAGTACTTC; cdr3_aa: CASSTAGARSYEQYF
j_call: TRBJ2-5; v_call: TRBV12-3/TRBV12-4; clone_size: few; d_call: TRBD2; cdr3_nt: TGTGCCAGCACCCAACTAGCGGGACAAGAGACCCAGTACTTC; cdr3_aa: CASTQLAGQETQYF
j_call: TRBJ2-1; v_call: TRBV29-1; clone_size: NA; d_call: NA; cdr3_nt: TGCAGCGTTGTTCCGCCTCAGAGCTCCTACAATGAGCAGTTCTTC; cdr3_aa: CSVVPPQSSYNEQFF
j_call: TRBJ2-5; v_call: TRBV20-1; clone_size: many; d_call: TRBD2; cdr3_nt: TGCAGTGCTACGGCCCCCGGGACTAGCGGCCCGAGGGGAGAGACCCAGTACTTC; cdr3_aa: CSATAPGTSGPRGETQYF
j_call: TRBJ1-1; v_call: TRBV6-1; clone_size: NA; d_call: NA; cdr3_nt: TGTGCCAGCATATCCAAGGGGACCGCTGAAGCTTTCTTT; cdr3_aa: CASISKGTAEAFF
j_call: TRBJ1-2; v_call: TRBV4-2; clone_size: many; d_call: TRBD1; cdr3_nt: TGTGCCAGCAGCCAAGGAATAGGGACAGGGAATGATAACTATGGCTACACCTTC; cdr3_aa: CASSQGIGTGNDNYGYTF
j_call: TRBJ2-4; v_call: TRBV2; clone_size: many; d_call: NA; cdr3_nt: TGTGCCACCGGACTTATTAAAAACATTCAGTACTTC; cdr3_aa: CATGLIKNIQYF
j_call: TRBJ2-7; v_call: TRBV20-1; clone_size: many; d_call: TRBD1; cdr3_nt: TGCAGTGCTAGACGGACAGGGACCGAGCAGTACTTC; cdr3_aa: CSARRTGTEQYF
j_call: TRBJ2-2; v_call: TRBV27; clone_size: NA; d_call: NA; cdr3_nt: TGTGCCAGCATTTTATTCGACCACGCGAACACCGGGGAGCTGTTTTTT; cdr3_aa: CASILFDHANTGELFF
j_call: TRBJ2-1; v_call: TRBV5-4; clone_size: NA; d_call: TRBD2; cdr3_nt: TGTGCCAGCAGCTCCGGGACTAGCGGAATAAGGCAGTTCTTC; cdr3_aa: CASSSGTSGIRQFF
j_call: TRBJ2-1; v_call: TRBV7-2; clone_size: many; d_call: NA; cdr3_nt: TGTGCCAGCAGCTTAGCGCTAGGTTACAATGAGCAGTTCTTC; cdr3_aa: CASSLALGYNEQFF
j_call: TRBJ2-1; v_call: TRBV12-3/TRBV12-4; clone_size: many; d_call: NA; cdr3_nt: TGTGCCAGCGGATTCGGACAGAACAATGAGCAGTTCTTC; cdr3_aa: CASGFGQNNEQFF
j_call: TRBJ1-5; v_call: TRBV19; clone_size: NA; d_call: NA; cdr3_nt: TGTGCCAGTAGGCTAGGAAGGCAGGGCGACCGTCAGCCCCAGCATTTT; cdr3_aa: CASRLGRQGDRQPQHF
j_call: TRBJ1-2; v_call: TRBV5-1; clone_size: many; d_call: TRBD1; cdr3_nt: TGCGCCAGCAGCTTGGGGGACAGGGCGGGAGGAGGCTACACCTTC; cdr3_aa: CASSLGDRAGGGYTF
j_call: TRBJ2-7; v_call: TRBV10-3; clone_size: NA; d_call: NA; cdr3_nt: TGTGCCACCATGGCTGGCGCAAAAGGGTCATACGAGCAGTACTTC; cdr3_aa: CATMAGAKGSYEQYF
j_call: TRBJ2-7; v_call: TRBV11-3; clone_size: many; d_call: NA; cdr3_nt: TGTGCCAGCAGCTTAGATCAGCGAGGAGAGCAGTACTTC; cdr3_aa: CASSLDQRGEQYF
j_call: TRBJ2-1; v_call: TRBV18; clone_size: many; d_call: TRBD2; cdr3_nt: TGTGCCAGCTCAGCCCTCGGGAGGACTATCAACAATGAGCAGTTCTTC; cdr3_aa: CASSALGRTINNEQFF
j_call: TRBJ2-5; v_call: TRBV4-1; clone_size: many; d_call: TRBD2; cdr3_nt: TGCGCCAGCAGCCAAGAGGGGACTAGCGGAGAGACCCAGTACTTC; cdr3_aa: CASSQEGTSGETQYF
j_call: TRBJ1-5; v_call: TRBV2; clone_size: many; d_call: NA; cdr3_nt: TGTGCCAGCAGTCAGGACAGAGATCAGCCCCAGCATTTT; cdr3_aa: CASSQDRDQPQHF
j_call: TRBJ2-3; v_call: TRBV5-1; clone_size: many; d_call: NA; cdr3_nt: TGCGCCAGCAGCCTCCAGGGTAGCGGCACAGATACGCAGTATTTT; cdr3_aa: CASSLQGSGTDTQYF
j_call: TRBJ1-3; v_call: TRBV7-2; clone_size: many; d_call: NA; cdr3_nt: TGTGCCAGCAGTTGGGGCGAGCGAAACACCATATATTTT; cdr3_aa: CASSWGERNTIYF
j_call: TRBJ1-1; v_call: TRBV14; clone_size: NA; d_call: NA; cdr3_nt: TGTGCCAGCAGCCAATTACAGAACACTGAAGCTTTCTTT; cdr3_aa: CASSQLQNTEAFF
j_call: TRBJ2-7; v_call: TRBV7-6; clone_size: once; d_call: NA; cdr3_nt: TGTGCCAGCAGCTTTTCGGGTGCAGGTTCCTACGAGCAGTACTTC; cdr3_aa: CASSFSGAGSYEQYF
j_call: TRBJ2-7; v_call: TRBV4-3; clone_size: many; d_call: NA; cdr3_nt: TGCGCCAGCAGCCAAGGGGAAGGCTCCTACGAGCAGTACTTC; cdr3_aa: CASSQGEGSYEQYF
j_call: TRBJ1-5; v_call: TRBV24-1; clone_size: many; d_call: TRBD1; cdr3_nt: TGTGCCACCAGTGATTCCGGGACAGAGAGCAATCAGCCCCAGCATTTT; cdr3_aa: CATSDSGTESNQPQHF
j_call: TRBJ2-7; v_call: TRBV6-5; clone_size: NA; d_call: NA; cdr3_nt: TGTGCCAGCAGGGGGTACGAGCAGTACTTC; cdr3_aa: CASRGYEQYF
j_call: TRBJ2-7; v_call: TRBV5-1; clone_size: many; d_call: NA; cdr3_nt: TGCGCCAGCAGCTCGATCAGGTCCTTGGACGAGCAGTACTTC; cdr3_aa: CASSSIRSLDEQYF